These 32 T cell receptor beta chains share one sample of origin, sequenced in a study of OX40 agonist ivuxolimab in advanced cancers. Only in-frame clones appear in the TCRdb table, and some are missing; sequencing was by immunoSEQ multiplex PCR. The profile shows about 34,000 clones, about nine tenths of them singletons. Sequencing was performed on CD4+ or CD8+ T cells sorted from blood, taken in a trial of the OX40 agonist ivuxolimab. These receptors all come from an adult with an advanced solid tumor such as melanoma, head and neck, liver or kidney cancer.

The chain uses TRBV6-5 and TRBJ2-7; 7 bases line up with TRBD1. The ends lost 6 bases at V and 6 bases at J; junction bases unmatched: 8. The CDR3 runs 13 residues. The germline V gene encodes CDR1 MNHEY and CDR2 SVGAGI. For the CDR3, the DNA is TGTGCCAGCAGGGCCGGGACAGAAGTCGAGCAGTACTTC. Translating it yields CASRAGTEVEQYF.

The rearrangement joins TRBV5-1 to TRBJ2-3; 10 bases map to TRBD2. This CDR3 has 17 residues. V shed 4 bases, J shed 0 bases, and the junction held 8 bases outside the gene matches. Germline CDR1 reads SGHRS; CDR2 reads YFSETQ. CDR3 region: CASSKGLAHISTDTQYF. The DNA for the CDR3 is TGCGCCAGCAGCAAGGGACTAGCGCACATTAGCACAGATACGCAGTATTTT. Filled out from reference TRBV5-1 and TRBJ2-3, the complete variable domain reads KAGVTQTPRYLIKTRGQQVTLSCSPISGHRSVSWYQQTPGQGLQFLFEYFSETQRNKGNFPGRFSGRQFSNSRSEMNVSTLELGDSALYLCASSKGLAHISTDTQYFGPGTRLTVL.

V gene TRBV28 combines with J gene TRBJ2-5, with D perhaps assigned TRBD1 or TRBD2 (5 bases each). V lost 6 bases and J 5 bases, leaving 22 bases between the germline ends. The CDR3 sequence is 16 residues long. Germline V gives CDR1 MDHEN, CDR2 SYDVKM. CDR3 sequence (DNA): TGTGCCAGCAGCAAGAACCGGGCAGGGAGTCGGGAGACCCAGTACTTC. Amino acid sequence: CASSKNRAGSRETQYF.

The V gene is TRBV29-1, the J gene TRBJ2-2; 10 bases fit TRBD1. Germline V gene sequence: CDR1 SQVTM, CDR2 ANQGSEA. The length of the CDR3 is 14 residues. V gave up 7 bases and J gave up 5 bases; unmatched junction bases: 7. The chain's CDR3 is CSAAPGQGTGELFF. In DNA, the CDR3 is TGCAGCGCTGCTCCGGGACAGGGGACCGGGGAGCTGTTTTTT.

The rearrangement joins TRBV7-9 to TRBJ1-1; TRBD1 is a possible D gene (6 bases). The ends were cut back, 4 bases at V and 1 base at J, with 10 bases in the middle. This CDR3 is built from 14 residues. Germline CDR1 reads SEHNR; CDR2 reads FQNEAQ (reference sequence). The CDR3 spells CASSSGTPNTEAFF. The CDR3 region has the DNA TGTGCCAGCAGCTCCGGGACACCGAACACTGAAGCTTTCTTT.

The J gene is TRBJ2-7, the V gene TRBV7-8; possibly TRBD1 for D (6 bases). Trimming took 5 bases from V and 4 from J, leaving 18 bases between them. CDR1 is SGHVS and CDR2 is FQNEAQ in the germline V gene. CDR3 length equals 15 residues. The CDR3 bases are TGTGCCAGCAGCCCGTACCGAGACAGGCCGTACGAGCAGTACTTC. Its protein product is CASSPYRDRPYEQYF.

The chain recombines TRBV19 with TRBJ1-5, with D tentatively TRBD1 (6 bases). Germline assignment: CDR1 LNHDA and CDR2 SQIVND (reference sequence). V was shortened by 5 bases and J by 6 bases, with 14 bases between the two germline ends. This CDR3 spans 14 amino acids. CDR3 residues: CASSLGTGFQPQHF. The CDR3 nucleotides read TGTGCCAGTAGTTTGGGTACAGGGTTTCAGCCCCAGCATTTT.

V usage is TRBV6-1 and J usage is TRBJ1-2; TRBD1 might be the D (5 bases). CDR3 length equals 15 residues. Trimming took 6 bases from V and 2 from J, leaving 16 bases between them. Germline V gives CDR1 MNHNS, CDR2 SASEGT. The CDR3 DNA reads as TGTGCCAGCAGCGCCCGCGGGGGGAACAACTATGGCTACACCTTC. Translating it yields CASSARGGNNYGYTF.

This chain links TRBV5-4 with TRBJ2-7, with 11 bases fitting TRBD2. The V and J ends lost 4 bases and 3 bases, in that order; junction bases with no gene match: 6. Germline CDR1 SGHNT, CDR2 YYREEE (reference sequence). The CDR3 extends over 15 amino acids. In DNA form, the CDR3 reads TGTGCCAGCAGCCGGGGACTAGCGGCCAACTACGAGCAGTACTTC. As protein: CASSRGLAANYEQYF. The full variable domain, completed using reference TRBV5-4 and TRBJ2-7, is ETGVTQSPTHLIKTRGQQVTLRCSSQSGHNTVSWYQQALGQGPQFIFQYYREEENGRGNFPPRFSGLQFPNYSSELNVNALELDDSALYLCASSRGLAANYEQYFGPGTRLTVT.

This chain connects TRBV10-1 to TRBJ2-3; 8 nucleotides align to TRBD2. V lost 5 bases and J lost 3; bases outside the gene matches: 10. In germline, CDR1 is WNHNN, CDR2 SYGVQD (reference sequence). The CDR3 is made up of 16 amino acids. DNA for the CDR3: TGCGCCAGCAGTCAGGCCAGCGGGAGCGGTACAGATACGCAGTATTTT. This gives the protein CASSQASGSGTDTQYF.

This chain joins TRBV11-2 and TRBJ1-1; 7 nucleotides align to TRBD1. Germline-derived CDR1 and CDR2 are SGHAT and FQNNGV. Trimming removed 4 bases from V and 1 base from J; junction bases left unmatched: 6. This CDR3 comprises 15 residues. CDR3 nucleotides: TGTGCCAGCAGCTGGCGAGGGGGCGGGAACACTGAAGCTTTCTTT. Its protein product is CASSWRGGGNTEAFF.

V usage is TRBV30 and J usage is TRBJ1-2, with 7 bases matching TRBD1. This CDR3 spans 12 amino acids. Per germline, CDR1 GTSNPN and CDR2 SVGIG (reference sequence). J was trimmed by 6 bases and V by 3 bases; bases with no gene match: 4. The CDR3 loop reads CAWSTGEHGYTF. CDR3 bases: TGTGCCTGGAGCACAGGGGAGCATGGCTACACCTTC.

The chain has TRBV28 and TRBJ1-5; the match to TRBD1 covers 7 bases. Germline CDR1 reads MDHEN; CDR2 reads SYDVKM. J was trimmed by 2 bases and V by 4 bases; bases with no gene match: 5. This CDR3 contains 15 residues. The CDR3 coding sequence is TGTGCCAGCAGTTCGGAGGGGGCGGGCAATCAGCCCCAGCATTTT. As protein: CASSSEGAGNQPQHF.

This rearrangement joins TRBV28 to TRBJ1-5; 7 nucleotides match TRBD1. Germline assignment: CDR1 MDHEN and CDR2 SYDVKM. The CDR3 length is 17 residues. V dropped 3 bases and J dropped 5; count of bases not matched to a gene: 13. The chain's CDR3 is CASSFAGTAVADQPQHF. The CDR3 coding sequence is TGTGCCAGCAGTTTCGCAGGGACAGCGGTGGCCGATCAGCCCCAGCATTTT.

The chain joins TRBV18 to TRBJ2-3; unclear D gene. CDR1 is KGHSH, CDR2 LQKENI, per germline. The CDR3 totals 16 residues. V was trimmed by 0 bases and J by 1 base, leaving 11 bases between them. The CDR3 DNA is TGTGCCAGCTCACCACCGGGCACACAAGGCACAGATACGCAGTATTTT. Translation gives CASSPPGTQGTDTQYF.

The chain combines TRBV28 with TRBJ1-3; TRBD1 matches at 7 bases. The J segment lost 9 bases and the V segment lost 5 bases, leaving 13 bases of the junction unmatched. Germline V CDR1 and CDR2: MDHEN, SYDVKM. CDR3 length: 15 amino acids. The CDR3 region has the DNA TGTGCCAGCAGTACCTCCGGGACAGCCTTTTCCACCATATATTTT. Encoded protein: CASSTSGTAFSTIYF.

The chain combines TRBV28 with TRBJ1-1; D gene unclear. The CDR3 is 13 amino acids. Germline V gives CDR1 MDHEN, CDR2 SYDVKM. Trimming took 5 bases from V and 1 from J, leaving 8 bases between them. CDR3 region: CASSPSSNTEAFF. The CDR3 bases are TGTGCCAGCAGTCCCTCGTCGAACACTGAAGCTTTCTTT.

The chain carries TRBV2 and TRBJ2-1, with D maybe TRBD1 (6 bases). V was cut by 4 bases and J by 10 bases, with 17 bases left in between. CDR1 is SNHLY and CDR2 is FYNNEI in the germline V gene. This CDR3 comprises 14 residues. In DNA form, the CDR3 reads TGTGCCAGCAGTGGGGTACAGGGAAGACTCGAGCAGTTCTTC. It codes for CASSGVQGRLEQFF. Combining the CDR3 with reference TRBV2 and TRBJ2-1 gives the whole variable domain EPEVTQTPSHQVTQMGQEVILRCVPISNHLYFYWYRQILGQKVEFLVSFYNNEISEKSEIFDDQFSVERPDGSNFTLKIRSTKLEDSAMYFCASSGVQGRLEQFFGPGTRLTVL.

The chain uses TRBV19 and TRBJ2-2; D assignment may be TRBD1 or TRBD2 (5 bases each). Germline CDR1 and CDR2: LNHDA and SQIVND (reference sequence). Trimming removed 3 bases from V and 6 bases from J, with 8 bases in between. The length of the CDR3 is 13 residues. The CDR3 region has the DNA TGTGCCAGTAGTATGGGGGTGCCCGGGGAGCTGTTTTTT. It translates to CASSMGVPGELFF.

The rearrangement joins TRBV30 to TRBJ2-1; D uncertain. V was cut by 1 base and J by 8 bases, with 12 bases left in between. This CDR3 has 13 amino acids. Per germline, CDR1 GTSNPN and CDR2 SVGIG (reference sequence). The CDR3 is CAWSDARFYEQFF. The CDR3 DNA reads as TGTGCCTGGAGTGATGCACGATTCTATGAGCAGTTCTTC. Full variable domain (missing parts from reference TRBV30 and TRBJ2-1): SQTIHQWPATLVQPVGSPLSLECTVEGTSNPNLYWYRQAAGRGLQLLFYSVGIGQISSEVPQNLSASRPQDRQFILSSKKLLLSDSGFYLCAWSDARFYEQFFGPGTRLTVL.

This chain connects TRBV11-1 to TRBJ1-1; 8 nucleotides agree with TRBD1. Trimming cost V 4 bases and J 1 base; bases outside gene matches: 5. The CDR3 loop spans 15 amino acids. In germline, CDR1 is SGHAT, CDR2 FQDESV (reference sequence). CDR3 protein: CASSSVGTGNTEAFF. For the CDR3, the DNA is TGTGCCAGCAGCTCGGTGGGGACAGGGAACACTGAAGCTTTCTTT.

The chain combines TRBV5-6 with TRBJ1-4; D gene uncertain. CDR1 and CDR2 (germline): SGHDT, YYEEEE. Trimming removed 2 bases from V and 0 bases from J, with 8 bases in between. The CDR3 is 15 residues long. CDR3 in DNA: TGTGCCAGCAGCTTAACCGGCGCAACTAATGAAAAACTGTTTTTT. As protein: CASSLTGATNEKLFF.

V is TRBV4-1 and J is TRBJ1-4; a weak D match, TRBD1 (5 bases). Per the germline V gene, CDR1 is MGHRA and CDR2 is YSYEKL. V gave up 3 bases and J gave up 3 bases, with 14 bases separating them. The CDR3 is 16 residues long. This CDR3 is CASSQEGTRANEKLFF. The CDR3 DNA is TGCGCCAGCAGCCAGGAGGGGACTAGGGCTAATGAAAAACTGTTTTTT.

The J gene is TRBJ1-2, the V gene TRBV6-5; D unresolved. Trimming removed 5 bases at V and 2 bases at J, with 9 bases between. This CDR3 is built from 13 residues. CDR1 is MNHEY and CDR2 is SVGAGI in the germline V gene. The CDR3 sequence is CASSLQRNYGYTF. CDR3 DNA: TGTGCCAGCAGTCTACAGAGGAACTATGGCTACACCTTC.

The chain has TRBV12-5 and TRBJ1-1; 8 bases agree with TRBD1. Germline V gene lookup returns CDR1 LGHNT and CDR2 FRNRAP. The CDR3 is 15 amino acids. The trim removed 5 bases at V and 5 bases at J, leaving 10 bases unmatched. CDR3 coding DNA: TGTGCTAGTGGTAAAGATGACAGGGGAGTTACTGAAGCTTTCTTT. Translating it yields CASGKDDRGVTEAFF. Full variable domain (missing parts from reference TRBV12-5 and TRBJ1-1): DARVTQTPRHKVTEMGQEVTMRCQPILGHNTVFWYRQTMMQGLELLAYFRNRAPLDDSGMPKDRFSAEMPDATLATLKIQPSEPRDSAVYFCASGKDDRGVTEAFFGQGTRLTVV.

The chain has TRBV27 and TRBJ1-5; D not certain. The V gene lost 6 bases and the J gene lost 7 bases, with 10 bases spanning the gap. The germline gives CDR1 MNHEY, CDR2 SMNVEV (reference sequence). This CDR3 contains 12 residues. CDR3 nucleotides: TGTGCCAGCAGCCTGCTCGGCCAGCCCCAGCATTTT. Amino acid sequence: CASSLLGQPQHF.

This clone was counted a single time. This chain joins TRBV2 and TRBJ2-3; D unclear. The CDR3 is made up of 15 amino acids. The germline V gene encodes CDR1 SNHLY and CDR2 FYNNEI. The V end lost 3 bases, the J end lost 1 base, and 11 bases lay between the germline ends. DNA for the CDR3: TGTGCCAGCAGTGAGCTACATATTGGCACAGATACGCAGTATTTT. Translation: CASSELHIGTDTQYF.

The chain is built from TRBV7-8 and TRBJ1-1; D not resolved. The V end lost 1 base, the J end lost 2 bases, and 8 bases lay between the germline ends. The germline CDR1 and CDR2 sequences are SGHVS and FQNEAQ. The CDR3 has 14 amino acids. CDR3 in amino acids: CASSLEVKNTEAFF. The CDR3 DNA reads TGTGCCAGCAGCTTAGAGGTCAAAAACACTGAAGCTTTCTTT. The variable domain in full, with the rest retrieved from reference TRBV7-8 and TRBJ1-1, is GAGVSQSPRYKVAKRGQDVALRCDPISGHVSLFWYQQALGQGPEFLTYFQNEAQLDKSGLPSDRFFAERPEGSVSTLKIQRTQQEDSAVYLCASSLEVKNTEAFFGQGTRLTVV.

The chain carries TRBV7-9 and TRBJ1-1, with D uncertain. This CDR3 has 15 amino acids. The V gene's germline CDR1 is SEHNR and CDR2 FQNEAQ (reference sequence). Trimming cost V 2 bases and J 3 bases, with 13 bases left between them. The CDR3 loop reads CASSLFGGADTEAFF. CDR3 bases: TGTGCCAGCAGCTTATTTGGCGGTGCTGACACTGAAGCTTTCTTT.

This clone was recorded only once. This sequence joins TRBV9 and TRBJ2-1; 14 bases line up with TRBD2. Germline CDR1 reads SGDLS; CDR2 reads YYNGEE. Losses at the gene ends were 4 bases for V and 9 bases for J; bases not matched to a gene: 9. The CDR3 has 16 amino acids. The CDR3 loop is CASSPRLAGGRGEQFF. The CDR3 bases are TGTGCCAGCAGCCCTCGACTAGCGGGGGGGCGGGGTGAGCAGTTCTTC.

The V and J genes are TRBV5-6 and TRBJ2-5; 9 positions match TRBD2. The trim removed 4 bases at V and 5 bases at J, leaving 12 bases unmatched. The length of the CDR3 is 16 residues. CDR1 SGHDT and CDR2 YYEEEE come from the germline V gene. Here the CDR3 DNA reads TGTGCCAGCAGCCAAGTCCCCGCGGGGGGGCGGGAGACCCAGTACTTC. Translation: CASSQVPAGGRETQYF.

The rearrangement uses TRBV6-1 and TRBJ1-1; D gene uncertain. V dropped 5 bases and J dropped 14 bases, with 15 bases sitting between them. This CDR3 has 11 residues. Germline V CDR1 and CDR2: MNHNS, SASEGT. The CDR3 DNA reads as TGTGCCAGCAGTTACCCCGGCATATCGTTCTTT. Residues: CASSYPGISFF.